This record covers a single T cell receptor (beta chain). The target antigen is unknown. MiXCR was run by TCRdb on the RT-PCR reads, yielding one entry per CDR3 protein. The table has a few hundred thousand distinct CDR3 sequences, about 14% seen once; the top ten hold around 10%. Trimming at V came to 1 base and at J to 4 bases, leaving 7 bases not matched to a gene. The germline V gene encodes CDR1 SGHDT and CDR2 YYEEEE. This CDR3 has 15 amino acids. This specimen belongs to a study of response to subunit inactivated influenza vaccine. Study-wide points: Each seasonal influenza vaccination, the authors suggested, recruits few new T cells.

This receptor was identified in a man aged 45-65 years who received an inactivated influenza vaccine. The sequences come from PBMCs from blood, collected 11 to 12 days after vaccination. The chain uses TRBV5-6 and TRBJ2-5; TRBD1 agrees at 7 bases. The CDR3 nucleotides read TGTGCCAGCAGCTTGAACCGACAGGGCGGAGAGACCCAGTACTTC. Translation: CASSLNRQGGETQYF.